A single sample gave rise to the 19 T cell receptor beta chains below, sequenced in a study of Ad26.COV2.S vaccination and SARS-CoV-2 variants (dated by TCRdb to the early 2020s). Libraries were prepared through the immunoSEQ multiplex PCR assay. Held by TCRdb, this immuneACCESS table contains in-frame sequences only and omits some clones. Under half of the omission traces to an unresolved V gene where checked; the cause of the rest is unknown. This sample lists about 350,000 clones; 80% to 90% were detected once. The top ten clonotypes cover about 11% of the sample. Interpreted using the paper, the treatment or condition label stands for: some 19 received Ad26.COV2.S at low or high dose, single or two shots; about 5 received placebo; per-sample allocation not given. Repertoires of vaccine and placebo recipients were sequenced from samples collected on day 63 after the first injection. This sample comprised peripheral blood, obtained in a trial of Ad26.COV2.S vaccine versus placebo. The receptors come from a person between 18 and 60 years old who received the Ad26.COV2.S COVID-19 vaccine or a placebo.

The rearrangement links TRBV24-1 to TRBJ2-1; D is uncertain. CDR1 and CDR2 (germline): KGHDR, SFDVKD. This CDR3 contains 12 residues. V gave up 2 bases and J gave up 7 bases, with 5 bases separating them. For the CDR3, the DNA is TGTGCCACCAGTGATTACCTGAATGAGCAGTTCTTC. Translating it yields CATSDYLNEQFF.

This chain links TRBV19 with TRBJ1-1, with 8 bases aligning to TRBD1. V trimming: 6 bases; J trimming: 1 base; junction bases outside the gene matches: 7. The V gene's germline CDR1 is LNHDA and CDR2 SQIVND (reference sequence). The CDR3 is made up of 15 amino acids. Written as DNA, the CDR3 is TGTGCCAGTAGGCCACTGGACAGGGCGAACACTGAAGCTTTCTTT. Translation: CASRPLDRANTEAFF.

The J gene is TRBJ2-5, the V gene TRBV27, with TRBD2 identical over 11 bases. V was clipped by 0 bases and J by 0 bases; unmatched bases: 0. Germline lookup yields CDR1 MNHEY and CDR2 SMNVEV (reference sequence). The CDR3 consists of 16 residues. In DNA form, the CDR3 reads TGTGCCAGCAGTTTATCGACTAGCGGGAACCAAGAGACCCAGTACTTC. It is translated as CASSLSTSGNQETQYF.

This sequence joins TRBV3-1 (or the pseudogene TRBV3-2) and TRBJ1-1; no definite D call. The V gene lost 1 base and the J gene lost 6 bases, with 9 bases spanning the gap. The CDR3 has 13 amino acids. In germline, CDR1 is LGHDT, CDR2 YNNKEL (reference sequence). The CDR3 is CASSQGVSAEAFF. CDR3 DNA sequence: TGTGCCAGCAGCCAAGGAGTCTCGGCTGAAGCTTTCTTT.

With respect to this clone: The same CDR3 can be traced to other DNA sequences in this sample. The chain carries TRBV5-1 and TRBJ1-2; 9 bases line up with TRBD1. Germline V gives CDR1 SGHRS, CDR2 YFSETQ. This CDR3 contains 13 residues. V lost 7 bases to trimming and J lost 2 bases; unmatched junction nucleotides: 3. The CDR3 sequence is CASSGQGNYGYTF. DNA for the CDR3: TGCGCCAGCTCTGGACAGGGGAACTATGGCTACACCTTC.

About this clone: This same CDR3 is encoded by further DNA sequences in the sample. V usage is TRBV20-1 and J usage is TRBJ2-7; D unclear. Germline V CDR1 and CDR2: DFQATT, SNEGSKA (reference sequence). CDR3 length: 13 residues. V lost 3 bases and J lost 0, with 9 bases in between. The CDR3 bases are TGCAGTGCTAGTTCGAGCCTCTCCTACGAGCAGTACTTC. It yields the protein CSASSSLSYEQYF.

This chain links TRBV24-1 with TRBJ1-2; 10 nucleotides match TRBD1. Germline V gene lookup returns CDR1 KGHDR and CDR2 SFDVKD. This CDR3 comprises 14 residues. V dropped 9 bases and J dropped 3; count of bases not matched to a gene: 6. The CDR3 DNA is TGTGCCACCGGCGGGACAGGGGAGGACTATGGCTACACCTTC. Translation: CATGGTGEDYGYTF.

The chain uses TRBV5-6 and TRBJ2-7, with TRBD1 matching 11 bases. This CDR3 comprises 15 residues. Germline-derived CDR1 and CDR2 are SGHDT and YYEEEE. J lost 5 bases, V lost 2 bases, and 6 bases had no gene match. The CDR3 loop is CASSFRTGGVNEQYF. In DNA form, the CDR3 reads TGTGCCAGCAGCTTCAGGACAGGGGGCGTAAACGAGCAGTACTTC.

The V and J genes are TRBV7-9 and TRBJ1-1; TRBD1 matches 9 bases. The CDR3 sequence is 15 residues long. Germline V gives CDR1 SEHNR, CDR2 FQNEAQ (reference sequence). Losses at the gene ends were 4 bases for V and 6 bases for J; bases not matched to a gene: 9. In DNA, the CDR3 is TGTGCCAGCAGCTGGGGACAGGGCAGTAACGCTGAAGCTTTCTTT. It is translated as CASSWGQGSNAEAFF.

The chain links TRBV7-9 to TRBJ2-7; no reliable D call. The V end lost 4 bases, the J end lost 7 bases, and 11 bases lay between the germline ends. This CDR3 contains 12 residues. The germline gives CDR1 SEHNR, CDR2 FQNEAQ (reference sequence). CDR3 nucleotide sequence: TGTGCCAGCAGCTCCCATACACGGGAGCAGTACTTC. This sequence encodes CASSSHTREQYF.

This rearrangement joins TRBV23-1 to TRBJ1-6, with 8 bases aligning to TRBD1. TRBV23-1 is treated as an ORF (open reading frame) with a function not yet certain. Losses at the gene ends were 4 bases for V and 3 bases for J; bases not matched to a gene: 8. This CDR3 is built from 17 residues. The CDR3 DNA reads as TGCGCCAGCAGTCCGGACAGGGAAGCGGTCTATAATTCACCCCTCCACTTT. This gives the protein CASSPDREAVYNSPLHF.

This clone was counted between two and nine times. The chain joins TRBV28 to TRBJ1-2, with 7 bases identical to TRBD1. Germline assignment: CDR1 MDHEN and CDR2 SYDVKM. Germline trimming cut 4 bases from V and 4 bases from J; bases unmatched to any gene: 9. CDR3 size: 15 residues. The CDR3 loop reads CASSSIYRGAYGYTF. Written as DNA, the CDR3 is TGTGCCAGCAGTTCCATTTACAGGGGAGCCTATGGCTACACCTTC.

This clone was counted once. The V gene is TRBV3-1 (or the pseudogene TRBV3-2), the J gene TRBJ2-5; D ambiguous. V lost 1 base and J 6 bases, leaving 6 bases between the germline ends. The germline CDR1 and CDR2 sequences are LGHDT and YNNKEL (reference sequence). This CDR3 contains 12 residues. In DNA, the CDR3 is TGTGCCAGCAGCCAAGTGGCCAAGACCCAGTACTTC. This translates into CASSQVAKTQYF.

V usage is TRBV10-3 and J usage is TRBJ2-1; 7 nucleotides agree with TRBD1. The CDR3 length is 17 residues. The germline CDR1 and CDR2 sequences are ENHRY and SYGVKD. V trimming: 0 bases; J trimming: 5 bases; junction bases outside the gene matches: 10. CDR3 bases: TGTGCCATCAGTGAGTCAGGGGGCAGTAGTCCTCACAATGAGCAGTTCTTC. Translating it yields CAISESGGSSPHNEQFF.

V gene TRBV7-2 combines with J gene TRBJ2-7; D unresolved. Germline CDR1 and CDR2: SGHTA and FQGNSA. The CDR3 totals 15 residues. V lost 1 base to trimming and J lost 0 bases, with 10 bases between them. CDR3 sequence: CASSLGLGLSYEQYF. CDR3 nucleotide sequence: TGTGCCAGCAGCTTAGGATTGGGCCTCTCCTACGAGCAGTACTTC.

This clone was observed a few times. V is TRBV9 and J is TRBJ1-1; 11 bases are shared with TRBD1. V trimming: 0 bases; J trimming: 0 bases; junction bases outside the gene matches: 7. The CDR3 spans 18 residues. Germline V gene sequence: CDR1 SGDLS, CDR2 YYNGEE. CDR3 coding DNA: TGTGCCAGCAGCGTAGCGAGGGGGACAGGGGGAATGAACACTGAAGCTTTCTTT. Protein sequence: CASSVARGTGGMNTEAFF.

The chain links TRBV7-2 to TRBJ2-5; D might be TRBD1 (5 bases). CDR1 SGHTA and CDR2 FQGNSA come from the germline V gene. V shed 5 bases and J shed 3 bases, with 22 bases lying between them. The CDR3 extends over 17 amino acids. The CDR3 loop reads CASSGSFYQGNKETQYF. In nucleotides, the CDR3 is TGTGCCAGCAGCGGAAGCTTCTATCAGGGAAACAAAGAGACCCAGTACTTC.

The J gene is TRBJ1-3, the V gene TRBV7-2; TRBD1 matches at 9 bases. Trimming removed 3 bases from V and 8 bases from J; junction bases left unmatched: 5. Germline CDR1 reads SGHTA; CDR2 reads FQGNSA. The CDR3 runs to 14 residues. The CDR3 DNA reads as TGTGCCAGCAGCTTGGGACAGGGACGACACACCATATATTTT. Encoded protein: CASSLGQGRHTIYF.

CDR3 in DNA: TGTGCCTCCACAGCCCCAGGAGCCAAAAACATTCAGTACTTC. This gives the protein CASTAPGAKNIQYF. This chain links TRBV27 with TRBJ2-4; no clear D. Germline CDR1 MNHEY, CDR2 SMNVEV (reference sequence). V was cut by 11 bases and J by 0 bases, with 14 bases left in between. This CDR3 is 14 amino acids long.